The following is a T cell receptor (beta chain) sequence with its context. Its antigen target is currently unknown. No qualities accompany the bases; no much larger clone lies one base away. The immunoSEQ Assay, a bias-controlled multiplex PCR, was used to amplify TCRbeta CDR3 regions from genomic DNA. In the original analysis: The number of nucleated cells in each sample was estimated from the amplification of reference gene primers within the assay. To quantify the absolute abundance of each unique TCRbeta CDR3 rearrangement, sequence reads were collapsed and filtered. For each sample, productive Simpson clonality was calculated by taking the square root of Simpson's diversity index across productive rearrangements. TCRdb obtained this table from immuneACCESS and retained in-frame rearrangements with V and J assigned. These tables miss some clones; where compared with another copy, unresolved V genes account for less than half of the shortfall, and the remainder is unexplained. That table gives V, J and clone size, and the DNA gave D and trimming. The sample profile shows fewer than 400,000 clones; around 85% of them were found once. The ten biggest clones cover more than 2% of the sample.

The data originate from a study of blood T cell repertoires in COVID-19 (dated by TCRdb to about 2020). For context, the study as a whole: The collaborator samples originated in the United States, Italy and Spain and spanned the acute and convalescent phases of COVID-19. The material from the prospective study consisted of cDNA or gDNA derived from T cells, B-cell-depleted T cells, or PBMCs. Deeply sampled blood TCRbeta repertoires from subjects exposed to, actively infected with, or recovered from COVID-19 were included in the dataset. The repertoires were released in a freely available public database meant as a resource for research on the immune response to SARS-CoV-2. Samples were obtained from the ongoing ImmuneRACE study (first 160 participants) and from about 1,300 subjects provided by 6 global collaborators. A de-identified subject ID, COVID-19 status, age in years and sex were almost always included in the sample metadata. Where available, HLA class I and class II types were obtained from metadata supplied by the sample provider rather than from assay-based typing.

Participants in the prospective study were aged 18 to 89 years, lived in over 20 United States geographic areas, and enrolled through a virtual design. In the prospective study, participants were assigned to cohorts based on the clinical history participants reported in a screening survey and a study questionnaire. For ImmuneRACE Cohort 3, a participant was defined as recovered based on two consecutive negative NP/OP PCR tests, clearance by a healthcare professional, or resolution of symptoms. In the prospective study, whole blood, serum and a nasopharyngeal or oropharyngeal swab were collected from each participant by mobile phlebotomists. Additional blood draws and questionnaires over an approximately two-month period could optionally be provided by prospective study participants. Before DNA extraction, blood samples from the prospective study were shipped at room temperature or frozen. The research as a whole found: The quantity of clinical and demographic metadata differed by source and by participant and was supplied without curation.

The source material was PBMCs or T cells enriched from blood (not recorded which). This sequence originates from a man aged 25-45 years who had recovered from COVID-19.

The nucleotide sequence reads TGTGCCAGTAGGCCACGGAGTAGCAATCAGCCCCAGCATTTT. The translation is CASRPRSSNQPQHF. Recombination linked TRBV19 to TRBJ1-5, with the D segment identity uncertain. The CDR3 measures 14 amino acids from cysteine to phenylalanine. The only DNA kept is the CDR3, 42 bases in frame from the first base. Trimming takes 6 bases from V and 0 bases from J, and the germline ends sit 9 bases apart. The germline V gene (reference sequence) sets CDR1 to LNHDA and CDR2 to SQIVND.